These 28 T cell receptor beta chains were all obtained from the same sample, sequenced in a study of T-cell memory formation after mild COVID-19. MiXCR was run by TCRdb on the 5' RACE reads, yielding one entry per CDR3 protein. The sample yields 150,000 or so distinct CDR3 sequences, roughly 15% seen once. Sequencing input: PBMCs or a T cell subset sorted from them (not recorded which). All receptors derive from an adult woman who had mild COVID-19 (a few samples of this study predate the infection). Cell type and time point are not known.

CDR3 protein: CASSSSTVAFF. DNA of the CDR3: TGCGCCAGCAGCTCGTCCACCGTGGCTTTCTTT. The V and J genes are TRBV4-1 and TRBJ1-1; no firm D call. Looked up from germline, CDR1 is MGHRA and CDR2 is YSYEKL. V was trimmed by 5 bases and J by 11 bases, leaving 12 bases between them. CDR3 length equals 11 residues.

This sequence joins TRBV24-1 and TRBJ1-2; D remains unclear. Germline loops: CDR1 KGHDR, CDR2 SFDVKD. This CDR3 is 13 amino acids long. V was shortened by 5 bases and J by 8 bases, with 14 bases between the two germline ends. Here the CDR3 DNA reads TGTGCCACCAGTGCTTCGGGCTTGGGAGGCTACACCTTC. Its translation is CATSASGLGGYTF.

This chain links TRBV27 with TRBJ2-5, with D perhaps assigned TRBD1 or TRBD2 (5 bases each). This CDR3 is 17 amino acids long. Germline loops: CDR1 MNHEY, CDR2 SMNVEV (reference sequence). V was trimmed by 0 bases and J by 5 bases, leaving 19 bases between them. The DNA of the CDR3 is TGTGCCAGCAGTTTATCGATGGGCAGAAGGGACGGGGAGACCCAGTACTTC. This encodes CASSLSMGRRDGETQYF.

The chain has TRBV2 and TRBJ2-1; 7 bases align to TRBD1. The CDR3 contains 13 residues. V lost 8 bases and J lost 5; bases outside the gene matches: 6. Germline values: CDR1 SNHLY, CDR2 FYNNEI. This CDR3 is CASGGQHNNEQFF. The DNA of the CDR3 is TGTGCCAGCGGGGGACAGCACAACAATGAGCAGTTCTTC.

This clonotype was seen only a few times. V is TRBV4-3 and J is TRBJ2-2; 11 bases are shared with TRBD2. V lost 4 bases, J lost 4 bases, and 14 bases stayed unmatched. Germline CDR1 and CDR2: LGHNA and YSLEER. This CDR3 is built from 19 residues. The CDR3 coding sequence is TGCGCCAGCAGCCGCACCAACATAGCGGGAGGGCCGATCACCGGGGAGCTGTTTTTT. Protein: CASSRTNIAGGPITGELFF.

This clonotype was picked up one time. This chain connects TRBV20-1 to TRBJ2-3, with 12 nucleotides matching TRBD2. The germline gives CDR1 DFQATT, CDR2 SNEGSKA (reference sequence). CDR3 length: 15 residues. This chain's CDR3 is CSKVRTSGKEDTQYF. The CDR3 DNA reads TGCAGCAAAGTAAGGACTAGCGGGAAAGAAGATACGCAGTATTTT.

The chain carries TRBV19 and TRBJ2-3; unclear D gene. Trimming left V 5 bases short and J 2 bases short, with 14 bases between. The CDR3 runs 15 residues. Germline V gene data show CDR1 as LNHDA and CDR2 as SQIVND (reference sequence). The CDR3 DNA is TGTGCCAGTAGTGGGTCGGACCTCGACACAGATACGCAGTATTTT. Amino acids: CASSGSDLDTDTQYF.

The chain combines TRBV7-9 with TRBJ2-7; maybe TRBD1 (5 bases). V was clipped by 3 bases and J by 7 bases, with 16 bases between them. Germline CDR1 SEHNR, CDR2 FQNEAQ (reference sequence). The CDR3 is 14 residues long. CDR3: CASSFGRAPREQYF. In DNA form, the CDR3 reads TGTGCCAGCAGCTTTGGCAGGGCCCCTCGGGAGCAGTACTTC.

This rearrangement joins TRBV9 to TRBJ2-3, with TRBD2 identical over 13 bases. Per the germline V gene, CDR1 is SGDLS and CDR2 is YYNGEE. V lost 0 bases, J lost 7 bases, and 5 bases stayed unmatched. CDR3 length equals 16 residues. The CDR3 loop is CASSVAGLAGAYTQYF. The CDR3 DNA sequence: TGTGCCAGCAGCGTAGCTGGACTAGCGGGAGCCTATACGCAGTATTTT.

In this sample, this clonotype turned up a few times. This chain uses TRBV7-9 with TRBJ2-7; the D gene is possibly TRBD1 (5 bases). The CDR3 is 12 amino acids. V gave up 6 bases and J gave up 5 bases, with 11 bases separating them. Germline-derived CDR1 and CDR2 are SEHNR and FQNEAQ (reference sequence). In DNA, the CDR3 is TGTGCCAGCAGAATAGGGGAAAACGAGCAGTACTTC. Encoded protein: CASRIGENEQYF.

J is TRBJ2-3 and V is TRBV5-6, with a weak D call TRBD2 (6 bases). The V end was cut by 6 bases, the J end by 5 bases, with 16 bases between. The CDR3 runs to 14 residues. CDR1 and CDR2 from the germline V gene are SGHDT and YYEEEE. CDR3 region: CASTTTGGVDTQYF. CDR3 nucleotide sequence: TGTGCCAGCACCACAACCGGGGGTGTAGATACGCAGTATTTT.

The V gene is TRBV2, the J gene TRBJ2-1; the match to TRBD2 covers 9 bases. After removal of 6 bases from V and 7 bases from J, the junction contained 7 bases not matched to a gene. Looked up from germline, CDR1 is SNHLY and CDR2 is FYNNEI. This CDR3 has 14 amino acids. DNA of the CDR3: TGTGCCAGCAGCGTTAGCGGGGGTCTAAATGAGCAGTTCTTC. Translation: CASSVSGGLNEQFF. The entire variable domain, with the rest obtained from reference TRBV2 and TRBJ2-1, is as follows: EPEVTQTPSHQVTQMGQEVILRCVPISNHLYFYWYRQILGQKVEFLVSFYNNEISEKSEIFDDQFSVERPDGSNFTLKIRSTKLEDSAMYFCASSVSGGLNEQFFGPGTRLTVL.

The rearrangement joins TRBV15 to TRBJ1-2, with D perhaps matching TRBD1 (5 bases). Looked up from germline, CDR1 is LNHNV and CDR2 is YYDKDF (reference sequence). V shed 4 bases and J shed 0 bases, with 12 bases lying between them. The CDR3 runs 15 residues. Here the CDR3 reads CATSTTTVTNYGYTF. The DNA of the CDR3 is TGTGCCACCAGCACAACGACAGTTACTAACTATGGCTACACCTTC. Complete variable domain (other parts from reference TRBV15 and TRBJ1-2): DAMVIQNPRYQVTQFGKPVTLSCSQTLNHNVMYWYQQKSSQAPKLLFHYYDKDFNNEADTPDNFQSRRPNTSFCFLDIRSPGLGDTAMYLCATSTTTVTNYGYTFGSGTRLTVV.

This clonotype has just a few counts. The CDR3 sequence is CAWTRSTARELFF. For the CDR3, the DNA is TGTGCCTGGACCCGGTCTACGGCGCGGGAGCTGTTTTTT. The rearrangement uses TRBV30 and TRBJ2-2; no reliable D call. The CDR3 extends over 13 amino acids. Germline V lookup: CDR1 GTSNPN, CDR2 SVGIG (reference sequence). V was clipped by 4 bases and J by 9 bases, with 15 bases between them.

The V and J genes are TRBV3-1 and TRBJ2-1; 9 nucleotides line up with TRBD2. The V segment lost 1 base and the J segment 7 bases; nucleotides outside the gene matches: 8. The CDR3 is 16 amino acids. The germline V gene encodes CDR1 LGHDT and CDR2 YNNKEL (reference sequence). The CDR3 sequence is CASSQVAGVTHNEQFF. The CDR3 coding sequence is TGTGCCAGCAGCCAAGTAGCGGGAGTCACGCATAATGAGCAGTTCTTC.

A word on this clonotype: A read error may produce the germline difference seen at one junction end. The chain employs TRBV27 and TRBJ1-5; possible D gene TRBD1, 6 bases. Germline loops: CDR1 MNHEY, CDR2 SMNVEV (reference sequence). There are 16 residues in the CDR3. CDR3 protein: CASSLSPYRAGQPQHF. CDR3 nucleotide sequence: TGTGCCAGCAGTCTATCGCCCTACAGGGCAGGTCAGCCCCAGCATTTT.

The chain has TRBV18 and TRBJ2-7, with 7 bases matching TRBD1. Germline values: CDR1 KGHSH, CDR2 LQKENI. With 2 bases clipped from V and 4 bases from J, the junction kept 11 bases outside the gene matches. This CDR3 region has 16 residues. The CDR3 is CASSPMGGQVFYEQYF. The DNA for the CDR3 is TGTGCCAGCTCACCAATGGGTGGACAGGTGTTTTACGAGCAGTACTTC.

This clonotype was seen once. The chain employs TRBV4-2 and TRBJ1-1; D is uncertain. The ends were cut back, 0 bases at V and 11 bases at J, with 13 bases in the middle. The CDR3 length is 13 residues. Germline CDR1 is LGHNA and CDR2 is YNFKEQ. The CDR3, as DNA: TGTGCCAGCAGCCAAGATACGGGGTTGGTGGCTTTCTTT. It is translated as CASSQDTGLVAFF.

This clonotype was counted only a few times. This chain joins TRBV6-2 or TRBV6-3 and TRBJ2-7, with 7 bases that match TRBD1. V lost 5 bases and J lost 3; bases outside the gene matches: 4. Germline lookup yields CDR1 MNHEY and CDR2 SVGEGT. This CDR3 comprises 13 residues. DNA for the CDR3: TGTGCCAGCAGTACCCCAGGGGGCTACGAGCAGTACTTC. It encodes CASSTPGGYEQYF.

This chain joins TRBV5-4 and TRBJ2-1, with 9 bases fitting TRBD2. The germline CDR1 and CDR2 sequences are SGHNT and YYREEE (reference sequence). This CDR3 spans 17 amino acids. With 2 bases clipped from V and 7 bases from J, the junction kept 13 bases outside the gene matches. The CDR3 loop is CASSFSEIAGVRNEQFF. The CDR3 DNA reads as TGTGCCAGCAGCTTTTCGGAGATAGCGGGAGTAAGGAATGAGCAGTTCTTC.

The gene calls are TRBV6-5 and TRBJ1-1, with D hard to call. The CDR3 contains 13 residues. V gave up 6 bases and J gave up 2 bases, with 10 bases separating them. In germline, CDR1 is MNHEY, CDR2 SVGAGI. Here the CDR3 DNA reads TGTGCCAGCAGGGCAGCTCACAACACTGAAGCTTTCTTT. Translation: CASRAAHNTEAFF.

V gene TRBV20-1 combines with J gene TRBJ1-2; 9 bases are a match to TRBD1. Germline V gene sequence: CDR1 DFQATT, CDR2 SNEGSKA (reference sequence). Trimming cost V 3 bases and J 4 bases; bases outside gene matches: 3. There are 13 residues in the CDR3. The CDR3 DNA reads TGCAGTGCTAGGGACAGGGGACCCTATGGCTACACCTTC. This sequence encodes CSARDRGPYGYTF.

The chain is built from TRBV10-3 and TRBJ2-7; possibly TRBD1 for D (6 bases). Germline loops: CDR1 ENHRY, CDR2 SYGVKD. V was cut by 7 bases and J by 5 bases, with 12 bases left in between. The CDR3 is made up of 12 amino acids. For the CDR3, the DNA is TGTGCCATCACCGCGGACAGCGACGAGCAGTACTTC. As protein: CAITADSDEQYF.

The rearrangement uses TRBV24-1 and TRBJ1-5, with D uncertain. The CDR3 extends over 13 amino acids. V was clipped by 5 bases and J by 5 bases, with 9 bases between them. Germline V gives CDR1 KGHDR, CDR2 SFDVKD. CDR3 coding DNA: TGTGCCACCAGTGCGAATCAGCATCAGCCCCAGCATTTT. Its protein is CATSANQHQPQHF.

The chain couples TRBV12-3 or TRBV12-4 to TRBJ2-5, with D possibly TRBD2 on 5 matching bases. Deletions cut 4 bases from V and 4 bases from J, with 10 bases between. The CDR3 runs 13 residues. The CDR3 DNA sequence: TGTGCCAGCAGTTCCGGGAATTCAGAGACCCAGTACTTC. Its translation: CASSSGNSETQYF.

This clonotype was counted only a few times. J is TRBJ2-2 and V is TRBV4-3, with 8 bases aligning to TRBD1. Germline CDR1 LGHNA, CDR2 YSLEER. The CDR3 runs to 16 residues. V shed 4 bases, J shed 2 bases, and the junction held 6 bases outside the gene matches. The chain's CDR3 is CASSRGQGINTGELFF. CDR3 nucleotide sequence: TGCGCCAGCAGCCGAGGACAGGGAATAAACACCGGGGAGCTGTTTTTT.

The CDR3 DNA sequence: TGCGCCAGCAGCCAATTCACAGCCACCGGGGAGCTGTTTTTT. It is translated as CASSQFTATGELFF. This chain uses TRBV4-1 with TRBJ2-2; D call uncertain. Germline CDR1 and CDR2: MGHRA and YSYEKL. This CDR3 region has 14 residues. With 2 bases removed from V and 4 bases from J, the gap between germline ends came to 8 bases.

CDR3 DNA: TGTGCCAGCAGTTTCGACGGTTCCCAGTACTTC. This codes for CASSFDGSQYF. The chain recombines TRBV12-3 or TRBV12-4 with TRBJ2-7, with D hard to call. The CDR3 spans 11 residues. V lost 3 bases, J lost 10 bases, and 10 bases lay in between.